This T cell receptor beta chain comes out of a study of blood T cell repertoires in COVID-19. TCRdb's copy holds only in-frame clones and misses some; the assay was immunoSEQ multiplex PCR. Of some 190,000 clones in the sample, approximately 80% were seen once. The sequence came from a woman older than 75 with COVID-19, enrolled during active disease. Sequencing was done on a sample of peripheral blood.

The DNA for the CDR3 is TGCGCCAGCAGCCGCATTTTTCCAGCGGGAGAGACCCAGTACTTC. Translating it yields CASSRIFPAGETQYF. This rearrangement joins TRBV4-1 to TRBJ2-5, with D maybe TRBD2 (6 bases). CDR1 and CDR2 from the germline V gene are MGHRA and YSYEKL. V lost 4 bases to trimming and J lost 4 bases, with 16 bases between them. The CDR3 consists of 15 residues.